The 7 T cell receptor beta chains below were found in one sample sequenced in a study of control samples from healthy donors and cancer patients. Produced via immunoSEQ multiplex PCR; TCRdb's table is partial and in-frame only. The sample lists roughly 100,000 clones, approximately 90% occurring once. The sample was PBMCs. The origin of the receptors is a man in his fifties or sixties with lung cancer.

The chain is built from TRBV18 and TRBJ2-3; D uncertain. The CDR3 runs to 12 residues. CDR1 and CDR2 from the germline V gene are KGHSH and LQKENI. V was pared by 4 bases and J by 4 bases, with 6 bases between. The chain's CDR3 is CASSQGADTQYF. As DNA, the CDR3 is TGTGCCAGCTCACAGGGCGCAGATACGCAGTATTTT.

The chain recombines TRBV3-1 (or the pseudogene TRBV3-2) with TRBJ2-1, with 9 bases that match TRBD2. Germline lookup yields CDR1 LGHDT and CDR2 YNNKEL (reference sequence). Germline trimming cut 5 bases from V and 6 bases from J; bases unmatched to any gene: 5. This CDR3 contains 14 residues. CDR3 coding DNA: TGTGCCAGCAGCAAGGGACTAGCCAGCAATGAGCAGTTCTTC. Translating gives CASSKGLASNEQFF.

V gene TRBV2 combines with J gene TRBJ1-5; D gene unclear. V was shortened by 10 bases and J by 9 bases, with 16 bases between the two germline ends. Germline CDR1 and CDR2: SNHLY and FYNNEI. The length of the CDR3 is 12 residues. The CDR3 sequence: CATHGLRGPQHF. CDR3 nucleotide sequence: TGTGCCACCCATGGGTTGCGCGGGCCCCAGCATTTT.

V and J are TRBV7-3 and TRBJ1-2, with TRBD1 as a possible D gene (5 bases). The CDR3 has 13 residues. Germline values: CDR1 SGHTA, CDR2 FQGTGA. V lost 5 bases and J 3 bases, leaving 10 bases between the germline ends. The CDR3 reads CASSPRGDYGYTF. CDR3 bases: TGTGCCAGCAGCCCCCGAGGGGACTATGGCTACACCTTC.

The chain has TRBV5-5 and TRBJ2-7; 15 bases are a match to TRBD2. Germline lookup yields CDR1 SGHKS and CDR2 YYEKEE (reference sequence). Germline trimming cut 4 bases from V and 6 bases from J; bases unmatched to any gene: 8. The CDR3 is made up of 16 amino acids. The CDR3 DNA follows: TGTGCCAGCAGCACGGGACTAGCGGGGGGCATTGGCGAGCAGTACTTC. Translated: CASSTGLAGGIGEQYF.

The chain recombines TRBV6-5 with TRBJ1-6; D perhaps matches TRBD1 (5 bases). CDR3 size: 15 residues. Trimming pared 2 bases from V and 4 bases from J, leaving 9 bases between. Germline V CDR1 and CDR2: MNHEY, SVGAGI. For the CDR3, the DNA is TGTGCCAGCAGTTACCGGGCAGGGTATAATTCACCCCTCCACTTT. Encoded protein: CASSYRAGYNSPLHF.

This chain links TRBV2 with TRBJ2-2, with D perhaps being TRBD1 or TRBD2 (5 bases each). CDR3 length equals 15 residues. CDR1 and CDR2 from the germline V gene are SNHLY and FYNNEI. Deletions cut 7 bases from V and 7 bases from J, with 19 bases between. CDR3 nucleotide sequence: TGTGCCAGCACCGCAGGGAGTGGCGGAGACGGGGAGCTGTTTTTT. It codes for CASTAGSGGDGELFF.